The subject of this entry is one TCR beta chain. The CDR3 sequence is 12 residues long. The V and J ends lost 3 bases and 9 bases respectively, with 9 bases between them. The V gene's germline CDR1 is SNHLY and CDR2 FYNNEI. The data are from a study of blood T cell repertoires in COVID-19. Whole-study context: The origin of the acute and convalescent COVID-19 samples was the United States, Italy and Spain. The cDNA or gDNA used as material had been derived from T cells, B-cell-depleted T cells, or PBMCs.

As processed by the authors: Amplification of reference gene primers provided the estimated nucleated cell counts. Generated by immunoSEQ multiplex PCR, the TCRdb table keeps only in-frame clones and is missing some. V, J and clone size reflect that table, while D and trimming were determined from the DNA. The sample yields 150,000 to 200,000 clones, over 80% seen once. The sample consisted of peripheral blood. The chain carries TRBV2 and TRBJ2-1; D unresolved. This sequence was found in a young woman with acute or convalescent COVID-19. For the CDR3, the DNA is TGTGCCAGCAGTGACCCGTTCAGTGAGCAGTTCTTC. It codes for CASSDPFSEQFF.